The 16 T cell receptor beta chains listed next were all sequenced from one sample in a study of blood T cell repertoires in COVID-19. The data were produced by immunoSEQ multiplex PCR, yet TCRdb's version contains in-frame clones alone and is incomplete. The profile covers about 170,000 clones, with around 89% appearing a single time and approximately 0.8% taken by the ten largest. Material: PBMCs or T cells enriched from blood (not recorded which). These receptor sequences come from a woman in her late teens or twenties who had recovered from COVID-19.

The chain uses TRBV7-6 and TRBJ1-6; possible D gene TRBD1, 5 bases. This CDR3 spans 16 amino acids. Trimming pared 5 bases from V and 7 bases from J, leaving 18 bases between. The V gene's germline CDR1 is SGHVS and CDR2 FNYEAQ. This CDR3 is CASSRGGGAGNSPLHF. CDR3 bases: TGTGCCAGCAGCCGGGGGGGAGGGGCAGGCAATTCACCCCTCCACTTT.

The V call is TRBV29-1, the J call TRBJ2-1, with 9 bases lining up with TRBD2. Per germline, CDR1 SQVTM and CDR2 ANQGSEA. The CDR3 covers 15 residues. The junction had 10 bases not matched to a gene; V was cut back by 6 bases and J by 4 bases. The CDR3 nucleotides are TGCAGCGTCGCCCCTGGACTAGCGCAATACAATGAGCAGTTCTTC. Amino acids: CSVAPGLAQYNEQFF.

The chain uses TRBV18 and TRBJ2-3; D might be TRBD1 (5 bases). The CDR3 loop spans 13 amino acids. V was pared by 0 bases and J by 4 bases, with 5 bases between. Per the germline V gene, CDR1 is KGHSH and CDR2 is LQKENI. CDR3 coding DNA: TGTGCCAGCTCACCACCAGGGGCAGATACGCAGTATTTT. Translating gives CASSPPGADTQYF.

The chain links TRBV5-1 to TRBJ2-3, with TRBD1 as a possible D gene (6 bases). Germline values: CDR1 SGHRS, CDR2 YFSETQ. Deletions cut 0 bases from V and 6 bases from J, with 17 bases between. This CDR3 is built from 16 residues. The CDR3 spells CASSLVGRGEGDTQYF. As DNA, the CDR3 is TGCGCCAGCAGCTTGGTGGGCAGGGGAGAGGGGGATACGCAGTATTTT.

The J gene is TRBJ2-7, the V gene TRBV7-9; D is uncertain. The CDR3 is 13 residues long. The germline V and J ends were trimmed by 4 bases and 6 bases, with 13 bases remaining between them. Germline assignment: CDR1 SEHNR and CDR2 FQNEAQ (reference sequence). CDR3 sequence: CASSSSSPSEQYF. CDR3 nucleotides: TGTGCCAGCAGCTCATCGAGCCCAAGCGAGCAGTACTTC.

The chain combines TRBV28 with TRBJ2-1, with 8 bases matching TRBD2. The CDR3 consists of 18 residues. V lost 5 bases, J lost 6 bases, and 18 bases stayed unmatched. Germline V lookup: CDR1 MDHEN, CDR2 SYDVKM. DNA for the CDR3: TGTGCCAGCAGTCCCCTTTCCCGACTAGCGTGGGGGGGCAATGAGCAGTTCTTC. It codes for CASSPLSRLAWGGNEQFF.

This rearrangement joins TRBV9 to TRBJ1-2; the match to TRBD1 covers 8 bases. The junction had 11 bases not matched to a gene; V was cut back by 0 bases and J by 7 bases. This CDR3 has 16 amino acids. In germline, CDR1 is SGDLS, CDR2 YYNGEE. The CDR3 spells CASSVGASGGFSGYTF. CDR3 DNA: TGTGCCAGCAGCGTAGGGGCGTCAGGGGGCTTCTCTGGCTACACCTTC.

The chain links TRBV3-1 (or the pseudogene TRBV3-2) to TRBJ2-7; 7 bases are shared with TRBD1. The V segment lost 1 base and the J segment 2 bases; nucleotides outside the gene matches: 5. The length of the CDR3 is 15 residues. Germline V gene data show CDR1 as LGHDT and CDR2 as YNNKEL (reference sequence). DNA for the CDR3: TGTGCCAGCAGCCAAGGGATCACAGGGGCCTACGAGCAGTACTTC. Encoded protein: CASSQGITGAYEQYF.

V and J are TRBV5-1 and TRBJ2-7, with D maybe TRBD1 (6 bases). The CDR3 runs to 16 residues. Germline lookup yields CDR1 SGHRS and CDR2 YFSETQ. Trimming took 1 base from V and 2 from J, leaving 16 bases between them. CDR3 DNA sequence: TGCGCCAGCAGCTTGAGTCCGGTGGGGGCCCCCTACGAGCAGTACTTC. Protein: CASSLSPVGAPYEQYF.

The chain uses TRBV10-3 and TRBJ1-6; weak D call: TRBD1 (5 bases). Germline CDR1 reads ENHRY; CDR2 reads SYGVKD. V was trimmed by 0 bases and J by 2 bases, leaving 11 bases between them. This CDR3 contains 17 residues. CDR3 nucleotide sequence: TGTGCCATCAGTGAGTCGGGGCCGCAGACCTATAATTCACCCCTCCACTTT. As protein: CAISESGPQTYNSPLHF.

The sample holds a few counts of this clone. CDR3 nucleotide sequence: TGTGCCAGCAGCCCGGTCCCCAGGGGGCTCAGCTCCTACGAGCAGTACTTC. It translates to CASSPVPRGLSSYEQYF. This chain joins TRBV7-8 and TRBJ2-7, with 8 bases lining up with TRBD1. V was clipped by 5 bases and J by 0 bases; unmatched bases: 12. This CDR3 is 17 amino acids long. CDR1 is SGHVS and CDR2 is FQNEAQ in the germline V gene.

This sequence joins TRBV5-1 and TRBJ2-7; D remains ambiguous. V was shortened by 4 bases and J by 2 bases, with 10 bases between the two germline ends. Germline values: CDR1 SGHRS, CDR2 YFSETQ. The CDR3 has 13 amino acids. The CDR3 loop reads CASSPVETYEQYF. The CDR3 DNA follows: TGCGCCAGCAGCCCGGTTGAGACCTACGAGCAGTACTTC.

This rearrangement joins TRBV3-1 (or the pseudogene TRBV3-2) to TRBJ2-1, with 7 bases fitting TRBD2. Germline V CDR1 and CDR2: LGHDT, YNNKEL (reference sequence). The CDR3 sequence is 16 residues long. J was trimmed by 10 bases and V by 0 bases; bases with no gene match: 12. DNA for the CDR3: TGTGCCAGCAGCCAAGATGGAAGCGGGGCTTCCTTCGAGCAGTTCTTC. Translating it yields CASSQDGSGASFEQFF.

The CDR3 coding sequence is TGTGCCAGCAGTGAAGAGGTCCGCCACTCAGGCACCTTC. This sequence encodes CASSEEVRHSGTF. This chain joins TRBV2 and TRBJ1-2; no clear D gene. This CDR3 has 13 residues. V gave up 1 base and J gave up 13 bases, with 16 bases separating them. Germline V CDR1 and CDR2: SNHLY, FYNNEI.

The chain recombines TRBV5-1 with TRBJ1-1; TRBD1 matches 8 bases. CDR1 and CDR2 from the germline V gene are SGHRS and YFSETQ. V gave up 4 bases and J gave up 0 bases; unmatched junction bases: 23. The CDR3 consists of 21 residues. The CDR3 loop is CASSPYPWPDRVKVMNTEAFF. The CDR3 region has the DNA TGCGCCAGCAGCCCATACCCATGGCCGGACAGGGTAAAAGTCATGAACACTGAAGCTTTCTTT.

In this sample, this clone turned up once. The V gene is TRBV18, the J gene TRBJ2-1; D is perhaps TRBD1 (5 bases). From germline, CDR1 is KGHSH and CDR2 LQKENI. V lost 3 bases, J lost 0 bases, and 18 bases lay in between. The CDR3 totals 18 residues. Written as DNA, the CDR3 is TGTGCCAGCTCACCGGACACGACGGGCCCCAGCTCCTACAATGAGCAGTTCTTC. Translated: CASSPDTTGPSSYNEQFF. Looking up the rest from reference TRBV18 and TRBJ2-1 gives the full variable domain: NAGVMQNPRHLVRRRGQEARLRCSPMKGHSHVYWYRQLPEEGLKFMVYLQKENIIDESGMPKERFSAEFPKEGPSILRIQQVVRGDSAAYFCASSPDTTGPSSYNEQFFGPGTRLTVL.